These 16 T cell receptor beta chains were sequenced from one sample in a study of T-cell memory formation after mild COVID-19. TCRdb reprocessed the 5' RACE reads with MiXCR, giving one entry per CDR3 protein. The table includes roughly 280,000 distinct CDR3 sequences, 15% to 20% detected once. The sequenced sample consisted of PBMCs or a T cell subset sorted from them (not recorded which). The source is a man between 18 and 35 years old who had mild COVID-19 (a few samples of this study predate the infection). Cell type and time point are not known.

The chain combines TRBV4-1 with TRBJ2-2; TRBD2 matches at 10 bases. J was trimmed by 5 bases and V by 6 bases; bases with no gene match: 6. The CDR3 length is 15 residues. From germline, CDR1 is MGHRA and CDR2 YSYEKL. The CDR3 bases are TGCGCCAGCAGAGTAGCGGGGGGTAGGACCGGGGAGCTGTTTTTT. Residues: CASRVAGGRTGELFF.

This clonotype has more than one count but fewer than ten. The V call is TRBV7-2, the J call TRBJ1-1, with D unclear. The CDR3 extends over 15 amino acids. Germline lookup yields CDR1 SGHTA and CDR2 FQGNSA. Trimming removed 5 bases at V and 1 base at J, with 14 bases between. The CDR3 nucleotides are TGTGCCAGCAGCATCCTATGGACGGGGAACACTGAAGCTTTCTTT. It yields the protein CASSILWTGNTEAFF.

V usage is TRBV6-6 and J usage is TRBJ2-5; 11 bases align to TRBD2. Germline CDR1 MNHNY, CDR2 SVGAGI (reference sequence). Trimming took 4 bases from V and 0 from J; bases not matched to a gene: 4. CDR3 length: 16 amino acids. The CDR3 here is CASSSPGLADQETQYF. The CDR3, as DNA: TGTGCCAGCAGTTCACCGGGACTAGCGGACCAAGAGACCCAGTACTTC.

V gene TRBV7-2 combines with J gene TRBJ1-2; TRBD1 might be the D (5 bases). V was pared by 3 bases and J by 5 bases, with 13 bases between. CDR1 and CDR2 from the germline V gene are SGHTA and FQGNSA. This CDR3 contains 14 residues. CDR3 sequence (DNA): TGTGCCAGCAGCTTTGCCAGGGAGGAATATGGCTACACCTTC. It encodes CASSFAREEYGYTF. The variable domain in full, with the rest retrieved from reference TRBV7-2 and TRBJ1-2, is GAGVSQSPSNKVTEKGKDVELRCDPISGHTALYWYRQSLGQGLEFLIYFQGNSAPDKSGLPSDRFSAERTGGSVSTLTIQRTQQEDSAVYLCASSFAREEYGYTFGSGTRLTVV.

The V and J genes are TRBV6-5 and TRBJ2-1, with D maybe TRBD1 (6 bases). Germline V gives CDR1 MNHEY, CDR2 SVGAGI. The germline V and J ends were trimmed by 7 bases and 10 bases, with 17 bases remaining between them. The CDR3 is made up of 13 amino acids. CDR3 region: CASTEITGREQFF. The CDR3 nucleotides read TGTGCCAGCACCGAGATCACAGGGCGCGAGCAGTTCTTC.

This clonotype was counted only a few times. The V call is TRBV5-1, the J call TRBJ2-3, with 10 bases fitting TRBD1. This CDR3 is built from 15 residues. Germline CDR1 is SGHRS and CDR2 is YFSETQ. Germline trimming cut 4 bases from V and 4 bases from J; bases unmatched to any gene: 6. The chain's CDR3 is CASSVSGTGADTQYF. The CDR3 DNA sequence: TGCGCCAGCAGCGTATCTGGGACAGGGGCAGATACGCAGTATTTT.

This clonotype was seen a few times. J is TRBJ1-2 and V is TRBV7-2; D ambiguous. V lost 1 base to trimming and J lost 4 bases, with 13 bases between them. From germline, CDR1 is SGHTA and CDR2 FQGNSA. This CDR3 has 15 residues. CDR3 residues: CASSLDRASAYGYTF. DNA for the CDR3: TGTGCCAGCAGCTTAGATAGGGCTTCCGCCTATGGCTACACCTTC.

V is TRBV20-1 and J is TRBJ1-5; 8 bases agree with TRBD1. The germline V gene encodes CDR1 DFQATT and CDR2 SNEGSKA (reference sequence). CDR3 length: 14 amino acids. Trimming removed 3 bases from V and 5 bases from J; junction bases left unmatched: 6. CDR3 amino acids: CSASPPGGDQPQHF. DNA of the CDR3: TGCAGTGCTAGCCCCCCAGGGGGCGATCAGCCCCAGCATTTT.

The gene calls are TRBV7-3 and TRBJ2-5, with D perhaps given as TRBD1 or TRBD2 (6 bases each). The germline V and J ends were trimmed by 5 bases and 3 bases, with 22 bases remaining between them. CDR1 is SGHTA and CDR2 is FQGTGA in the germline V gene. The CDR3 contains 17 residues. The CDR3: CASSPGVRGTQEETQYF. In DNA form, the CDR3 reads TGTGCCAGCAGCCCAGGGGTTCGGGGGACCCAAGAAGAGACCCAGTACTTC. Based on the CDR3 plus reference TRBV7-3 and TRBJ2-5, the full variable domain is GAGVSQTPSNKVTEKGKYVELRCDPISGHTALYWYRQSLGQGPEFLIYFQGTGAADDSGLPNDRFFAVRPEGSVSTLKIQRTERGDSAVYLCASSPGVRGTQEETQYFGPGTRLLVL.

The sample holds many counts of this clonotype. The chain employs TRBV5-1 and TRBJ1-5; weak D call: TRBD1 (5 bases). The CDR3 extends over 13 amino acids. V lost 4 bases and J lost 6, with 11 bases in between. Germline V CDR1 and CDR2: SGHRS, YFSETQ. Written as DNA, the CDR3 is TGCGCCAGCAGCGGGGACCCCAGTCAGCCCCAGCATTTT. Its translation: CASSGDPSQPQHF.

CDR3 DNA: TGTGCCAGCTCACCGCGGCAGGGTGATACGCAGTATTTT. This gives the protein CASSPRQGDTQYF. The J gene is TRBJ2-3, the V gene TRBV18; perhaps TRBD1 as D (5 bases). The germline CDR1 and CDR2 sequences are KGHSH and LQKENI. Trimming removed 3 bases at V and 6 bases at J, with 10 bases between. This CDR3 has 13 amino acids.

J is TRBJ2-7 and V is TRBV7-9, with TRBD1 matching over 7 bases. With V trimmed by 4 bases and J by 2 bases, 11 bases remained unmatched. The CDR3 has 16 amino acids. The germline V gene encodes CDR1 SEHNR and CDR2 FQNEAQ (reference sequence). CDR3 sequence: CASSSTTGTDAYEQYV. CDR3 in DNA: TGTGCCAGCAGCTCCACGACCGGGACAGACGCCTACGAGCAGTACGTC.

In this sample, this clonotype turned up many times. CDR3 DNA: TGTGCCAGCAGCCAATTTCTCGGGAACACTGAAGCTTTCTTT. This sequence encodes CASSQFLGNTEAFF. The chain employs TRBV3-1 and TRBJ1-1; no definite D call. This CDR3 is built from 14 residues. Germline V gives CDR1 LGHDT, CDR2 YNNKEL (reference sequence). The V end was cut by 2 bases, the J end by 1 base, with 8 bases between.

This rearrangement joins TRBV27 to TRBJ1-1; D might be TRBD1 (6 bases). This CDR3 has 15 residues. Germline V gene lookup returns CDR1 MNHEY and CDR2 SMNVEV (reference sequence). With 0 bases removed from V and 5 bases from J, the gap between germline ends came to 13 bases. The CDR3 nucleotides are TGTGCCAGCAGTTTATCCGGCAGGGGATGGACTGAAGCTTTCTTT. It encodes CASSLSGRGWTEAFF.

The sample holds a few counts of this clonotype. This rearrangement joins TRBV27 to TRBJ2-3; 10 bases line up with TRBD1. Per germline, CDR1 MNHEY and CDR2 SMNVEV (reference sequence). The V segment lost 7 bases and the J segment 3 bases; nucleotides outside the gene matches: 4. The CDR3 totals 14 residues. The CDR3 coding sequence is TGTGCCAGCACATCGGGACAGGGGACAGATACGCAGTATTTT. Its protein product is CASTSGQGTDTQYF.

The chain couples TRBV18 to TRBJ1-1, with no clear D. Between the trimmed V and J ends, which lost 2 bases and 2 bases, there was a span of 12 bases. This CDR3 spans 15 amino acids. Germline CDR1 reads KGHSH; CDR2 reads LQKENI. The CDR3 nucleotides are TGTGCCAGCTCACCAAAACACGGCACAAACACTGAAGCTTTCTTT. This sequence encodes CASSPKHGTNTEAFF.